The T cell receptor (beta chain) described here comes from a study of vaccination effects on CD4 cells after COVID-19 (dated by TCRdb to between 2021 and 2022). Background on the whole study: The ViraFEST assay stimulated PBMC with viral peptide pools and then used TCR sequencing to identify antigen-specific CD4+ T cell clonotypes by expansion. After vaccination, three convalescent patients were sampled both early (day +14) and late (day +241, +227, +161 respectively). Post-vaccine samples across the study were collected a median of 72 days after the second dose, with a range of 14 to 241. Each well held 2 million to 2.5 million PBMC cultured in IMDM containing approximately 5% human AB serum, roughly 10 IU/ml IL-2 and gentamicin, along with approximately 10 ug/ml peptides. SARS-CoV-2 spike-specific CD4+ TCR repertoires from before and after mRNA vaccination were compared in COVID-19 convalescent patients and in infection-naive vaccine recipients. The full study included some 10 COVID-19 convalescent patients and a handful of SARS-CoV-2-naive healthy vaccine recipients. The Oncomine TCR Beta short-read assay on an Illumina iSeq 100 was used to sequence cultures from other donors in the study. Overall study outcomes, separate from this receptor: Limitations of the study were the small number of convalescent patients and the absence of early post-infection timepoints. Both infection-induced and vaccine-induced clones contracted markedly at late post-vaccination timepoints, which is consistent with waning T cell responses. For convalescent patients, new clones induced by the vaccine made up most of the post-vaccine spike-reactive repertoire, and these new clones were largely distinct from the clones induced by infection.

After about 9 days of culture, CD4+ T cells were isolated with the EasySep CD4+ T cell isolation kit. PCR-confirmed SARS-CoV-2 infection had occurred in convalescent patients between March and December 2020, before the Alpha, Beta and Delta variants emerged in the United States. Each participant received two doses of an mRNA SARS-CoV-2 vaccine, either BNT162b2 or mRNA-1273. On days 3 and 7, half of the culture medium was replaced with fresh IL-2-containing medium. Each peptide stimulation condition was cultured in triplicate wells unless otherwise noted. Using Ficoll-Paque Plus gradient centrifugation, PBMC were separated from whole blood and then either used fresh or cryopreserved at -140C. Genomic DNA was extracted from cultured CD4+ T cells with the QIAamp micro DNA kit. Libraries were prepared through the immunoSEQ multiplex PCR assay. TCR beta CDR3 sequencing was performed on DNA from the cultured, isolated CD4+ T cells. The published analysis was carried out like this. Non-productive TCR sequences were removed, reads were trimmed to the CDR3 region, and CDR3s of at least 7 amino acids were retained. The MANAFEST web app was used to identify antigen-specific clonotypes by comparing expansion in peptide wells with expansion in reference cultures. To be called positive, a clone needed expansion at FDR<0.05 compared with the reference and with all other wells, an odds ratio greater than 5, and a frequency greater than 0.1% in two replicate wells. A clonotype was called cross-reactive if it was significantly expanded both in SARS-CoV-2 spike wells and in at least one common cold coronavirus spike condition. CDR3 similarity was assessed by Levenshtein distance with the stringdist R package, and unrooted trees were built with ape in R 3.6.1. TCRdb retrieved this table from immuneACCESS and kept in-frame rearrangements only. Not all clones are present; in checked studies, unresolved V genes account for under half, and no reason is known for the remainder. That table furnishes V, J and clone size, whereas the DNA furnished D and trimming. For this sample there are roughly 51,000 clones; under 85% appear just once. The ten largest account for about 5.4% of the sample.

As for this clone: The clone's antigen remains unknown. No base quality information exists; no much larger clone differs at one position.

Relative to germline, V is missing 1 base and J is missing 0 bases, with 3 bases of the junction outside any gene match. The CDR3 spans 16 residues, from the cysteine through the phenylalanine. Of the read, only the CDR3 DNA is kept; its 48 bases are in frame from base 1. The germline V gene gives CDR1 as KGHSH and CDR2 as LQKENI. The receptor comes from a human donor who had a prior SARS-CoV-2 infection. The chain joins TRBV18 to TRBJ2-1; TRBD1 matches 7 bases in the middle. The sample here was CD4+ T cells from PBMCs cultured without peptide, taken after COVID-19 vaccination. The sequenced DNA is TGTGCCAGCTCACCACGTCGGGACAGCTCCTACAATGAGCAGTTCTTC. Translated, it gives CASSPRRDSSYNEQFF.